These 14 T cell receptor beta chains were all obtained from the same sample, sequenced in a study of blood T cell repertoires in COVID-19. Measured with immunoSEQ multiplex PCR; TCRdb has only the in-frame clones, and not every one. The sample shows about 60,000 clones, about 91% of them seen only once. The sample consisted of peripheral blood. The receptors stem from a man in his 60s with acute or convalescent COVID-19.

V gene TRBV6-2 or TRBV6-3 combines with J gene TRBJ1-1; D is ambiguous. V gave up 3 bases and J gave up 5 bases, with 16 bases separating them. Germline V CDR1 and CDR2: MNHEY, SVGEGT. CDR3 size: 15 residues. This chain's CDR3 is CASSYNAPGWTEAFF. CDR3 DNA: TGTGCCAGCAGTTATAACGCCCCGGGATGGACTGAAGCTTTCTTT.

The CDR3 nucleotides read TGTGCCAGCAGCCGAGACAGGGGATCCTACGAGCAGTACTTC. Translating it yields CASSRDRGSYEQYF. The chain has TRBV6-5 and TRBJ2-7, with TRBD1 matching over 8 bases. Trimming removed 6 bases from V and 1 base from J; junction bases left unmatched: 5. Germline assignment: CDR1 MNHEY and CDR2 SVGAGI. The CDR3 totals 14 residues.

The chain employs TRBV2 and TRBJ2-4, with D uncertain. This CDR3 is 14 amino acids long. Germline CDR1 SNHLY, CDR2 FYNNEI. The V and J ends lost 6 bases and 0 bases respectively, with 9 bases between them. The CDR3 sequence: CASSTVIAKNIQYF. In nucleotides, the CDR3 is TGTGCCAGCAGCACAGTTATAGCCAAAAACATTCAGTACTTC.

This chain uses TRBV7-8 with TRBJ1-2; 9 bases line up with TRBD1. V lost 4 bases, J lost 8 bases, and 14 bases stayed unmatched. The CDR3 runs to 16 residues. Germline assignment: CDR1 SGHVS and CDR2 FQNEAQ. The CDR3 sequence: CASSSLWEDRGIGYTF. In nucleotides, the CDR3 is TGTGCCAGCAGCTCCCTCTGGGAGGACAGGGGCATCGGCTACACCTTC.

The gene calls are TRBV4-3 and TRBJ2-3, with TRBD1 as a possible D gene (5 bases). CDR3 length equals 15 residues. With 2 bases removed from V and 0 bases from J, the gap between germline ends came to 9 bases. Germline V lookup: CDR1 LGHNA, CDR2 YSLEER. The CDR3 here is CASSQPGASTDTQYF. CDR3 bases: TGCGCCAGCAGCCAACCTGGGGCTAGCACAGATACGCAGTATTTT.

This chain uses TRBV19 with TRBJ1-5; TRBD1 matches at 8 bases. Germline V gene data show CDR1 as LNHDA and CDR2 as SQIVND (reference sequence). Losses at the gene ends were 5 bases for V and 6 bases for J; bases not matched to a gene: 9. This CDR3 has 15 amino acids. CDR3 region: CASSFTGGEGQPQHF. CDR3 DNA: TGTGCCAGTAGTTTTACAGGGGGAGAAGGTCAGCCCCAGCATTTT.

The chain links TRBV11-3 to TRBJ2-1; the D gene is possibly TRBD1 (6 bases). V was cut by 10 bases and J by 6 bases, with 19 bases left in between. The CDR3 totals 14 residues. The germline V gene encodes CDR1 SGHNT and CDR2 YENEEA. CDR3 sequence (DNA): TGTGCCACCACAGGGATCGAGGAGCCCAATGAGCAGTTCTTC. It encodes CATTGIEEPNEQFF.

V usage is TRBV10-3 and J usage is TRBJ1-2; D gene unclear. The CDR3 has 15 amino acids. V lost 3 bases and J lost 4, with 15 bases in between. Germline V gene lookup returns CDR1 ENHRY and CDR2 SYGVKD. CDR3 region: CAISDPLRVLYGYTF. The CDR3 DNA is TGTGCCATCAGTGACCCCCTGCGGGTCCTCTATGGCTACACCTTC.

The CDR3 region has the DNA TGTGCCAGCAGTTACGGGACAGGAAATCAGCCCCAGCATTTT. This codes for CASSYGTGNQPQHF. V gene TRBV6-5 combines with J gene TRBJ1-5, with 8 nucleotides matching TRBD1. The CDR3 runs 14 residues. The V and J ends lost 2 bases and 4 bases, in that order; junction bases with no gene match: 1. Germline V gene data show CDR1 as MNHEY and CDR2 as SVGAGI.

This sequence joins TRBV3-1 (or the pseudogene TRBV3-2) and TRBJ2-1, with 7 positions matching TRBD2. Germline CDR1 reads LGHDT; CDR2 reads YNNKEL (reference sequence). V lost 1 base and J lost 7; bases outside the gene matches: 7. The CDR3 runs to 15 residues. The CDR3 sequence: CASSQVREAGNEQFF. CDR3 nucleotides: TGTGCCAGCAGCCAAGTACGGGAAGCGGGGAATGAGCAGTTCTTC.

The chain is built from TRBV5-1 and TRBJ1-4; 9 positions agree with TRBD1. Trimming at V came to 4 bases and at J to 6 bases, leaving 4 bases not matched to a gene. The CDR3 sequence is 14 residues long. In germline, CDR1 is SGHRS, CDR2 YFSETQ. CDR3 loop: CASSIQGADEKLFF. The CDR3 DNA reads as TGCGCCAGCAGCATACAGGGGGCGGATGAAAAACTGTTTTTT. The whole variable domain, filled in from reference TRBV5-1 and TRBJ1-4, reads KAGVTQTPRYLIKTRGQQVTLSCSPISGHRSVSWYQQTPGQGLQFLFEYFSETQRNKGNFPGRFSGRQFSNSRSEMNVSTLELGDSALYLCASSIQGADEKLFFGSGTQLSVL.

This chain's CDR3 is CASSYSGQAGTEAFF. CDR3 DNA: TGTGCCAGCAGTTACTCAGGCCAAGCGGGCACTGAAGCTTTCTTT. The chain uses TRBV6-6 and TRBJ1-1; D is uncertain. This CDR3 is built from 15 residues. With 0 bases removed from V and 4 bases from J, the gap between germline ends came to 12 bases. CDR1 and CDR2 (germline): MNHNY, SVGAGI (reference sequence).

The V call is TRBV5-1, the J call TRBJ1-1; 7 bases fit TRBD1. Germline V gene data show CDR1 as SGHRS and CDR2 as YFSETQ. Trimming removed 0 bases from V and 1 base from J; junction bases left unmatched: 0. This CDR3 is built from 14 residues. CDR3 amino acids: CASSLDRGNTEAFF. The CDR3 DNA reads TGCGCCAGCAGCTTGGACAGGGGGAACACTGAAGCTTTCTTT.

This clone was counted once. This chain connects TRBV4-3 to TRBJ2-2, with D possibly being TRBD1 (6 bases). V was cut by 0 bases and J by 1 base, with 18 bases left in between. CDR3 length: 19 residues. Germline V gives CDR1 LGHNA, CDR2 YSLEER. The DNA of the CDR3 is TGCGCCAGCAGCCAAGATAATGTTGACTGGACAGTGAACACCGGGGAGCTGTTTTTT. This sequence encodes CASSQDNVDWTVNTGELFF.